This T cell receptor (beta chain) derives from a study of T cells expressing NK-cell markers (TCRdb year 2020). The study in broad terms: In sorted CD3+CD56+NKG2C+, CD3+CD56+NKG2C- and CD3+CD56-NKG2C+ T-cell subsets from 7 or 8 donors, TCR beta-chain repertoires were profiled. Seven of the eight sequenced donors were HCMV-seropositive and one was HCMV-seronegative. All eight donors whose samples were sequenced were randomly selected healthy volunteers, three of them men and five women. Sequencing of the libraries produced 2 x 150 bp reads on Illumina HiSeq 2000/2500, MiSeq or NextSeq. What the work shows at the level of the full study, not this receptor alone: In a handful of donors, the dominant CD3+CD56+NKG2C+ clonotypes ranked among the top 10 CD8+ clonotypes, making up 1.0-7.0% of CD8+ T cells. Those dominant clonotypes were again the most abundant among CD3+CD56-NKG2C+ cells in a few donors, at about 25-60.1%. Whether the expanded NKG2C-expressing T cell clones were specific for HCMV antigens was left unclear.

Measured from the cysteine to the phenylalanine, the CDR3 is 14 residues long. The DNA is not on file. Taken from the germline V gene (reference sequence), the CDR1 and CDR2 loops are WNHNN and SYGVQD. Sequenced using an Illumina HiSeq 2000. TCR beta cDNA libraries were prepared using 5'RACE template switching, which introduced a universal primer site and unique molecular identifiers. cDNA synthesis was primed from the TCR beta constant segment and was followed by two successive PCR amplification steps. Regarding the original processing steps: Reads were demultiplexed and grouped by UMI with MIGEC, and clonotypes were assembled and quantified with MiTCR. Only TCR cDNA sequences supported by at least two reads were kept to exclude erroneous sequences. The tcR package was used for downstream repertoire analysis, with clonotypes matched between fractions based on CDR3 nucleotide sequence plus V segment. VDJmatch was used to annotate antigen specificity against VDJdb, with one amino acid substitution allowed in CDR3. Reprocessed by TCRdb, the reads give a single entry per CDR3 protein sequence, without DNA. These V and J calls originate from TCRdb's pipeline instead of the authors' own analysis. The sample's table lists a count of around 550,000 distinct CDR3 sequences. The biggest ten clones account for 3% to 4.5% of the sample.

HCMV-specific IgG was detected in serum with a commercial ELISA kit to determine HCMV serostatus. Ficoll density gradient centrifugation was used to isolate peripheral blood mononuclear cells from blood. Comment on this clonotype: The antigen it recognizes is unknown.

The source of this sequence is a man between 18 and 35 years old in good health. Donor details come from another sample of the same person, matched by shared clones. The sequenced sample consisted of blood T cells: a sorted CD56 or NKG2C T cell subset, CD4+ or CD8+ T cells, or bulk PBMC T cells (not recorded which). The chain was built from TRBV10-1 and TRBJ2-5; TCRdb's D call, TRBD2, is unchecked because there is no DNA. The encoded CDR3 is CASSEQARGETQYF.